These T cell receptor beta chains were read from a single sample in a study of cytomegalovirus exposure and HLA in healthy donors. Profiled with immunoSEQ multiplex PCR; TCRdb holds only in-frame clones, not every one. This table holds approximately 150,000 clones, less than 10% found once. The sample was PBMCs. The receptors here all came from a male donor in good health and CMV-seronegative. The CDR3 runs from the conserved cysteine through the conserved F or W. A D gene is named only where the DNA matches it firmly. Rows may omit the clone size; those that give it use once, few, many or a size class.

V	size	J	D	CDR3	DNA
TRBV4-2	few	TRBJ2-7	.	CASSQGGEDYEQYF	TGTGCCAGCAGCCAAGGGGGGGAGGACTACGAGCAGTACTTC
TRBV6-5	.	TRBJ2-1	.	CASSYAGEQFF	TGTGCCAGCAGTTACGCGGGGGAGCAGTTCTTC
TRBV5-6	few	TRBJ2-7	TRBD2	CASTPTPSGILYEQYF	TGTGCCAGCACCCCCACCCCCAGCGGGATCCTATACGAGCAGTACTTC
TRBV19	few	TRBJ2-2	.	CASSIPPEGVVTGELFF	TGTGCCAGTAGTATTCCCCCAGAGGGAGTGGTAACCGGGGAGCTGTTTTTT
TRBV13	few	TRBJ2-3	.	CASSLGSSAFSTDTQYF	TGTGCCAGCAGCTTAGGCTCGAGCGCTTTCAGCACAGATACGCAGTATTTT
TRBV6-1	few	TRBJ2-1	.	CASSSQGLYNEQFF	TGTGCCAGCAGCAGTCAGGGACTTTACAATGAGCAGTTCTTC
TRBV6-6	few	TRBJ1-1	.	CASTPPLKPTEAFF	TGTGCCAGCACCCCCCCGCTGAAGCCCACTGAAGCTTTCTTT
TRBV6-5	few	TRBJ1-2	.	CASSYQPGANYGYTF	TGTGCCAGCAGTTACCAGCCGGGAGCTAACTATGGCTACACCTTC
TRBV5-4	.	TRBJ1-3	TRBD1	CASSLQGVGNTIYF	TGTGCCAGCAGCTTGCAGGGGGTTGGAAACACCATATATTTT
TRBV27	few	TRBJ1-6	.	CASSQLLGASYSPLHF	TGTGCCAGCAGCCAGCTCCTAGGGGCGTCGTATTCACCCCTCCACTTT
TRBV11-2	few	TRBJ1-2	.	CASSLDYPTPNYGYTF	TGTGCCAGCAGCTTAGATTACCCGACTCCCAACTATGGCTACACCTTC
TRBV19	few	TRBJ1-5	.	CASSGSGGAQQPQHF	TGTGCCAGTAGTGGGTCGGGGGGCGCCCAGCAGCCCCAGCATTTT
TRBV5-4	few	TRBJ2-1	TRBD1	CASSPRDRVYNEQFF	TGTGCCAGCAGCCCTCGGGACAGGGTCTACAATGAGCAGTTCTTC
TRBV6-6	.	TRBJ2-5	TRBD2	CASTKGWRSSGGTQYF	TGTGCCAGCACCAAGGGATGGCGGAGCTCGGGGGGAACCCAGTACTTC
TRBV6-1	.	TRBJ1-2	.	CADRDMLNYGYTF	TGTGCCGACCGGGACATGTTAAACTATGGCTACACCTTC
TRBV11-1	few	TRBJ1-2	TRBD1	CASSLGGQPYGYTF	TGTGCCAGCAGCTTAGGGGGACAGCCCTATGGCTACACCTTC
TRBV29-1	.	TRBJ2-5	.	CSVGTSRETQYF	TGCAGCGTTGGAACTAGTAGGGAGACCCAGTACTTC
TRBV6-1	.	TRBJ1-5	TRBD1	CASSEFPGTGPHF	TGTGCCAGCAGTGAATTCCCCGGGACAGGGCCGCATTTT
TRBV5-1	few	TRBJ2-5	TRBD2	CASSSGTSARGETQYF	TGCGCCAGCAGTTCCGGGACTAGTGCCCGGGGGGAGACCCAGTACTTC
TRBV6-5	few	TRBJ1-5	.	CASSYGGDSNQPQHF	TGTGCCAGCAGTTACGGGGGGGATAGCAATCAGCCCCAGCATTTT
TRBV7-9	.	TRBJ1-2	.	CASVSTGYGYTF	TGTGCCAGCGTCTCTACAGGCTATGGCTACACCTTC
TRBV9	few	TRBJ1-2	TRBD1	CASSGEDDRGGYGYTF	TGTGCCAGCAGCGGAGAAGATGACAGGGGAGGCTATGGCTACACCTTC
TRBV2	few	TRBJ1-3	TRBD1	CASSEGTGSSGNTIYF	TGTGCCAGCAGTGAGGGGACAGGGAGCTCTGGAAACACCATATATTTT
TRBV18	.	TRBJ1-3	.	CASSPRAGENAGNTIYF	TGTGCCAGCTCACCACGGGCCGGGGAGAATGCTGGAAACACCATATATTTT
TRBV6-5	few	TRBJ2-3	.	CASSYQGFPLTDTQYF	TGTGCCAGCAGTTATCAGGGGTTTCCCCTCACAGATACGCAGTATTTT
TRBV7-9	few	TRBJ1-5	.	CASSLSGLGHQPQHF	TGTGCCAGCAGCTTATCAGGGTTAGGGCATCAGCCCCAGCATTTT
TRBV27	few	TRBJ2-4	.	CASSLRAVAKNIQYF	TGTGCCAGCAGTTTGAGGGCAGTAGCCAAAAACATTCAGTACTTC
TRBV7-3	.	TRBJ2-2	TRBD2	CASSLPSGGGTGELFF	TGTGCCAGCAGTTTACCCTCGGGGGGTGGAACCGGGGAGCTGTTTTTT
TRBV19	.	TRBJ2-1	TRBD1	CASSQTGVGEQFF	TGTGCCAGTAGCCAGACAGGGGTGGGTGAGCAGTTCTTC
TRBV2	few	TRBJ2-1	TRBD2	CASTPAGASYNEQFF	TGTGCCAGTACCCCTGCGGGAGCGTCCTACAATGAGCAGTTCTTC
TRBV28	.	TRBJ1-4	TRBD1	CASSLDRVGEKLFF	TGTGCCAGCAGCTTAGACAGGGTGGGCGAAAAACTGTTTTTT
TRBV6-5	.	TRBJ2-2	.	CASGAGWYTGELFF	TGTGCCAGCGGGGCAGGTTGGTACACCGGGGAGCTGTTTTTT
TRBV10-2	.	TRBJ2-1	.	CASGGGLYNEQFF	TGCGCCAGCGGCGGGGGCCTCTACAATGAGCAGTTCTTC
TRBV4-2	few	TRBJ1-4	.	CASSHPRTEPNEKLFF	TGTGCCAGCAGCCACCCCCGGACAGAGCCAAATGAAAAACTGTTTTTT
TRBV7-2	.	TRBJ1-1	TRBD1	CASSARLGQGYIMNTEAFF	TGTGCCAGCAGCGCCCGATTGGGACAGGGGTACATTATGAACACTGAAGCTTTCTTT
TRBV9	.	TRBJ2-5	TRBD2	CASSVASGTSGQETQYF	TGTGCCAGCAGCGTAGCTAGCGGGACTAGCGGCCAAGAGACCCAGTACTTC
TRBV19	.	TRBJ2-7	.	CASSIGQANEQYF	TGTGCCAGTAGTATAGGACAGGCCAACGAGCAGTACTTC
TRBV9	.	TRBJ1-5	TRBD1	CASSAQGTNQPQHF	TGTGCCAGCAGCGCACAGGGGACGAATCAGCCCCAGCATTTT
TRBV7-3	few	TRBJ2-2	TRBD2	CASSPNPGLAGTGELFF	TGTGCCAGCAGCCCTAACCCGGGACTAGCGGGCACCGGGGAGCTGTTTTTT
TRBV7-9	.	TRBJ1-1	TRBD1	CASSHMGQENTEAFF	TGTGCCAGCAGCCATATGGGACAGGAGAACACTGAAGCTTTCTTT
TRBV7-9	.	TRBJ1-6	.	CASSRIGTIRSNF	TGTGCCAGCAGCCGTATAGGGACAATCCGAAGCAACTTT
TRBV6-5	few	TRBJ1-4	.	CASSPGRDNEKLFF	TGTGCCAGCAGCCCGGGCAGGGATAATGAAAAACTGTTTTTT
TRBV4-3	.	TRBJ1-4	TRBD1	CASSQEWRGDRGEKLFF	TGCGCCAGCAGCCAAGAATGGCGCGGGGACAGAGGGGAAAAACTGTTTTTT
TRBV4-1	.	TRBJ2-6	.	CASSQGSGGAGANVLTF	TGCGCCAGCAGCCAAGGGTCGGGGGGCGCTGGGGCCAACGTCCTGACTTTC
TRBV29-1	.	TRBJ1-1	TRBD1	CSVITGGNTEAFF	TGCAGCGTCATAACAGGGGGCAACACTGAAGCTTTCTTT
TRBV18	.	TRBJ1-3	.	CASSPGLSSGNTIYF	TGTGCCAGCTCACCCGGACTAAGCTCTGGAAACACCATATATTTT
TRBV9	few	TRBJ2-7	.	CASSVEASSPYEQYF	TGTGCCAGCAGCGTAGAGGCTAGCAGTCCCTACGAGCAGTACTTC
TRBV5-6	.	TRBJ2-1	TRBD2	CASIPGLAGKNEQFF	TGTGCCAGCATCCCGGGACTAGCGGGGAAAAATGAGCAGTTCTTC
TRBV29-1	.	TRBJ1-2	.	CSVVLQGGNYGYTF	TGCAGCGTTGTACTCCAGGGCGGTAACTATGGCTACACCTTC
TRBV6-6	few	TRBJ1-5	.	CASSFSQEPQHF	TGTGCCAGCAGCTTCTCGCAGGAGCCCCAGCATTTT
TRBV30	.	TRBJ1-3	.	CAWSVGGGNTIYF	TGTGCCTGGAGTGTAGGAGGGGGAAACACCATATATTTT
TRBV2	few	TRBJ2-7	.	CASHYRLLSYEQYF	TGTGCCAGCCACTACCGGCTCCTCTCCTACGAGCAGTACTTC